Listed below are T cell receptor beta chains from one sample, sequenced in a study of T cell repertoires in cytomegalovirus infection. TCRdb reprocessed the reads with MiXCR, giving one entry per CDR3 protein. The sample consists of about 69,000 distinct CDR3 sequences, about 27% of them appearing once. Their cognate antigens are unknown. The sequences come from CD8+ T cells from cultured PBMCs, collected from culture after CMV antigen stimulation. The origin of the receptors is a human donor in good health (CMV status not recorded). Some clones in this sample may be carry-over from other donors' samples. CDR3s include the opening cysteine and the closing phenylalanine or tryptophan. A D gene is named only where the DNA matches it firmly.

V gene	J gene	D gene	CDR3 length	CDR3 protein
TRBV12-3/TRBV12-4	TRBJ2-7	TRBD1	13	CASSSGTGGGQYF
TRBV28	TRBJ2-6	.	12	CASRSGANVLTF
TRBV6-5	TRBJ1-2	.	18	CASSYSNSRDRPGYGYTF
TRBV7-9	TRBJ1-6	.	11	CASSLDEPLHF
TRBV28	TRBJ2-1	.	12	CASQPGQPEQFF
TRBV27	TRBJ2-1	.	15	CASSLSSRGYNEQFF
TRBV5-4	TRBJ2-1	.	15	CASSLGGGGGNEQFF
TRBV11-2	TRBJ2-3	TRBD1	17	CASSLHGQGTSTDTQYF
TRBV27	TRBJ1-1	.	14	CASSLVWPNTEAFF
TRBV7-9	TRBJ2-7	TRBD1	14	CASSLRTGGYEQYF